This record covers a single TCR beta chain. Using immunoSEQ multiplex PCR, the repertoire was profiled, and TCRdb retains in-frame clones only, with some absent. Counted here are about 330,000 clones, more than 85% occurring once; the ten biggest clones make up more than 0.9%. The V and J ends lost 4 bases and 2 bases respectively, with 16 bases between them. Germline-derived CDR1 and CDR2 are LGHDT and YNNKEL (reference sequence). CDR3 size: 16 residues. The sample originates from a study of blood T cell repertoires in COVID-19. This chain joins TRBV3-1 (or the pseudogene TRBV3-2) and TRBJ2-3, with TRBD1 as a possible D gene (7 bases). The clonotype originates from a woman aged 25 to 39 who had recovered from COVID-19. Sequences were obtained from PBMCs or T cells enriched from blood (not recorded which). The CDR3 is CASSPSQGGDTDTQYF. CDR3 bases: TGTGCCAGCAGCCCCTCTCAGGGGGGAGACACAGATACGCAGTATTTT.